Reported below is one T cell receptor (beta chain). Its antigen is as yet unknown. This entry comes from a study of post-analysis software for immune sequencing data. Unique molecular identifiers were carried by the TCR beta cDNA libraries. TCRdb fed the PCR reads into MiXCR, producing one record per CDR3 protein. The table shows some 690,000 distinct CDR3 sequences, with 59% occurring only once. Whole-study results and caveats: Strong co-clustering by F measure was evident for samples that had been prepared in the same batch. Roughly 5 TRBV segments, TRBV5-6, TRBV5-1 and TRBV20-1 among them, were found more frequent in patients than controls.

The ends were cut back, 6 bases at V and 0 bases at J, with 14 bases in the middle. This CDR3 contains 15 residues. Germline values: CDR1 MNHNY, CDR2 SVGAGI (reference sequence). The origin of this receptor is a girl under 10 years old with multiple sclerosis. Sample: blood. The chain recombines TRBV6-6 with TRBJ1-2, with D perhaps TRBD1 (6 bases). CDR3: CASRETGLANYGYTF. The CDR3 bases are TGTGCCAGCAGGGAGACAGGCTTGGCTAACTATGGCTACACCTTC.